This entry describes one TCR beta chain. Its cognate antigen is unknown. The CDR3 totals 18 residues. Trimming cost V 0 bases and J 0 bases, with 16 bases left between them. In germline, CDR1 is MGHRA, CDR2 YSYEKL. TCRdb reprocessed the 5' RACE reads with MiXCR, giving one entry per CDR3 protein. The sample includes over 450,000 distinct CDR3 sequences, approximately 20% of them seen just once. These data come from a study of T-cell memory formation after mild COVID-19. Study-wide points: Second-wave clones reaching peak frequency on day 37 lacked confirmed SARS-CoV-2 specificity.

The chain couples TRBV4-1 to TRBJ2-3; tentative D call: TRBD2 (6 bases). This TCR derives from an adult woman who had mild COVID-19 (a few samples of this study predate the infection). Cell type and time point are not known. The sequenced material came from PBMCs or a T cell subset sorted from them (not recorded which). As DNA, the CDR3 is TGCGCCAGCAGCCAAGAGATTGGGACTGGTACTAGCACAGATACGCAGTATTTT. Translating it yields CASSQEIGTGTSTDTQYF.